This T cell receptor beta chain was profiled in a study of shared clonotypes between healthy human individuals. Germline V lookup: CDR1 SEHNR, CDR2 FQNEAQ (reference sequence). Trimming cost V 5 bases and J 4 bases; bases outside gene matches: 7. The CDR3 has 14 amino acids. Study results and caveats: Four donors held about 5% of naive CD4 clonotypes in common.

Clones were read by immunoSEQ multiplex PCR, and TCRdb kept only the in-frame ones, dropping some. The table shows about 700,000 clones, with about 91% occurring only once. Remarks on this clone: Its antigen remains unidentified.

Selected positively for CCR7 and CD45RO-negative, naive CD8 cells excluded terminally differentiated effector memory CD45RA+ cells. Sample: naive CD8+ T cells sorted from blood. The receptor comes from a man younger than 45 in good health. The V and J genes are TRBV7-9 and TRBJ2-7, with 8 bases aligning to TRBD1. Here the CDR3 reads CASSPRTGRYEQYF. The DNA of the CDR3 is TGTGCCAGCAGCCCCCGGACAGGGAGGTACGAGCAGTACTTC.